The 16 T cell receptor beta chains reported below all come from one sample, sequenced in a study of cytomegalovirus exposure and HLA in healthy donors. The PCR contained 60 Vbeta and 13 Jbeta primers. Generated by immunoSEQ multiplex PCR, the TCRdb table keeps only in-frame clones and is missing some. Among about 140,000 clones listed, roughly 87% were seen once. The specimen sequenced was PBMCs. Every receptor here comes from a woman in her 40s in good health and CMV-seronegative.

This chain connects TRBV5-1 to TRBJ2-1, with TRBD2 matching 8 bases. The CDR3 totals 17 residues. With 4 bases clipped from V and 1 base from J, the junction kept 10 bases outside the gene matches. From germline, CDR1 is SGHRS and CDR2 YFSETQ. CDR3 bases: TGCGCCAGCAGCGACGTCCCAGCGGGAGTGTCCTACAATGAGCAGTTCTTC. This sequence encodes CASSDVPAGVSYNEQFF.

The chain links TRBV30 to TRBJ1-4; D remains unclear. The germline V gene encodes CDR1 GTSNPN and CDR2 SVGIG (reference sequence). V was clipped by 1 base and J by 0 bases, with 6 bases between them. This CDR3 comprises 14 residues. CDR3 in amino acids: CAWSGAATNEKLFF. The CDR3 coding sequence is TGTGCCTGGAGTGGCGCTGCAACTAATGAAAAACTGTTTTTT.

The rearrangement links TRBV5-4 to TRBJ2-3; D remains ambiguous. V lost 7 bases to trimming and J lost 3 bases, with 12 bases between them. CDR3 size: 13 residues. Germline CDR1 and CDR2: SGHNT and YYREEE (reference sequence). The CDR3 is CASEDFRTDTQYF. DNA of the CDR3: TGTGCCAGCGAGGATTTTAGGACAGATACGCAGTATTTT.

The chain links TRBV11-2 to TRBJ2-2; D might be TRBD2 (6 bases). This CDR3 is built from 14 residues. The germline CDR1 and CDR2 sequences are SGHAT and FQNNGV. Trimming cost V 1 base and J 8 bases, with 11 bases left between them. The CDR3 loop is CASSLVGGPGELFF. DNA of the CDR3: TGTGCCAGCAGCTTAGTCGGGGGACCAGGGGAGCTGTTTTTT.

The chain couples TRBV4-3 to TRBJ2-5; 9 positions agree with TRBD1. The CDR3 consists of 15 residues. With V trimmed by 1 base and J by 5 bases, 5 bases remained unmatched. CDR1 is LGHNA and CDR2 is YSLEER in the germline V gene. CDR3 sequence: CASSQGGTGKETQYF. The CDR3 bases are TGCGCCAGCAGCCAAGGGGGGACAGGGAAGGAGACCCAGTACTTC.

The chain uses TRBV30 and TRBJ1-2; a weak D match, TRBD1 (6 bases). Looked up from germline, CDR1 is GTSNPN and CDR2 is SVGIG (reference sequence). V lost 3 bases and J lost 0, with 14 bases in between. This CDR3 has 15 residues. CDR3 sequence reads: CAWSVGAHANYGYTF. The DNA for the CDR3 is TGTGCCTGGAGCGTGGGGGCCCACGCTAACTATGGCTACACCTTC.

V gene TRBV15 combines with J gene TRBJ2-1, with 12 nucleotides matching TRBD2. There are 17 residues in the CDR3. The V and J ends lost 1 base and 3 bases, in that order; junction bases with no gene match: 4. The V gene's germline CDR1 is LNHNV and CDR2 YYDKDF (reference sequence). The CDR3 here is CATSRVLGLAGYNEQFF. CDR3 DNA sequence: TGTGCCACCAGCAGAGTCCTGGGACTAGCGGGCTACAATGAGCAGTTCTTC. Looking up the rest from reference TRBV15 and TRBJ2-1 gives the full variable domain: DAMVIQNPRYQVTQFGKPVTLSCSQTLNHNVMYWYQQKSSQAPKLLFHYYDKDFNNEADTPDNFQSRRPNTSFCFLDIRSPGLGDTAMYLCATSRVLGLAGYNEQFFGPGTRLTVL.

The CDR3 coding sequence is TGCAGCGTTGAAGATCCACAGTCTGGCTATGGCTACACCTTC. It encodes CSVEDPQSGYGYTF. The V call is TRBV29-1, the J call TRBJ1-2; D is unresolved. V lost 0 bases and J 4 bases, leaving 12 bases between the germline ends. The CDR3 spans 14 residues. Looked up from germline, CDR1 is SQVTM and CDR2 is ANQGSEA.

This chain links TRBV11-2 with TRBJ2-7; 12 bases agree with TRBD2. V dropped 5 bases and J dropped 5; count of bases not matched to a gene: 10. CDR3 length equals 16 residues. Germline lookup yields CDR1 SGHAT and CDR2 FQNNGV. CDR3 sequence (DNA): TGTGCCAGCAGCCCCACGAGACTAGCGGGAGACAACGAGCAGTACTTC. Amino acids: CASSPTRLAGDNEQYF.

The rearrangement joins TRBV11-3 to TRBJ2-1; TRBD2 matches at 7 bases. Germline V gene lookup returns CDR1 SGHNT and CDR2 YENEEA. J gave up 6 bases and V 1 base, and 12 bases lay outside the gene matches. The CDR3 is made up of 17 amino acids. CDR3 region: CASSLVGLPGMGNEQFF. CDR3 DNA: TGTGCCAGCAGCTTAGTGGGACTACCAGGAATGGGCAATGAGCAGTTCTTC.

The chain combines TRBV28 with TRBJ2-7; the D gene is possibly TRBD2 (6 bases). Germline V gene lookup returns CDR1 MDHEN and CDR2 SYDVKM. V lost 2 bases, J lost 2 bases, and 16 bases lay in between. The CDR3 is made up of 16 amino acids. CDR3 loop: CASSLGTFREAYEQYF. The CDR3 DNA reads as TGTGCCAGCAGTTTAGGGACTTTCCGTGAAGCCTACGAGCAGTACTTC. The entire variable domain, with the rest obtained from reference TRBV28 and TRBJ2-7, is as follows: DVKVTQSSRYLVKRTGEKVFLECVQDMDHENMFWYRQDPGLGLRLIYFSYDVKMKEKGDIPEGYSVSREKKERFSLILESASTNQTSMYLCASSLGTFREAYEQYFGPGTRLTVT.

This sequence joins TRBV7-7 and TRBJ2-3; 10 bases fit TRBD2. J lost 6 bases, V lost 2 bases, and 2 bases had no gene match. Per germline, CDR1 SSHAT and CDR2 FNYEAQ (reference sequence). CDR3 length: 14 residues. CDR3 loop: CASSLTSGTDTQYF. The CDR3 DNA reads TGTGCCAGCAGCTTAACTAGCGGGACGGATACGCAGTATTTT.

The V call is TRBV6-6, the J call TRBJ1-2, with unresolved D. V was cut by 7 bases and J by 3 bases, with 9 bases left in between. This CDR3 is built from 12 residues. Per the germline V gene, CDR1 is MNHNY and CDR2 is SVGAGI (reference sequence). DNA of the CDR3: TGTGCCAGCACGAACAGCTACTATGGCTACACCTTC. Translated: CASTNSYYGYTF.

V usage is TRBV7-9 and J usage is TRBJ2-3; a weak D match, TRBD1 (5 bases). The CDR3 totals 14 residues. Germline V gives CDR1 SEHNR, CDR2 FQNEAQ (reference sequence). Trimming cost V 5 bases and J 5 bases, with 14 bases left between them. The DNA of the CDR3 is TGTGCCAGCAGCCCCCGATTGGGGCAAGATACGCAGTATTTT. It yields the protein CASSPRLGQDTQYF.

This clone was observed a handful of times. The CDR3, as DNA: TGCGCCAGCAGCTTGAACAGGGAATACGAGCAGTACTTC. Translating it yields CASSLNREYEQYF. The chain recombines TRBV5-1 with TRBJ2-7; a possible D gene is TRBD1 (6 bases). The CDR3 totals 13 residues. The ends were cut back, 1 base at V and 4 bases at J, with 9 bases in the middle. CDR1 is SGHRS and CDR2 is YFSETQ in the germline V gene.

The chain links TRBV30 to TRBJ2-3, with a tentative D call TRBD2 (5 bases). CDR3 length: 14 amino acids. V lost 5 bases and J 2 bases, leaving 14 bases between the germline ends. Germline CDR1 and CDR2: GTSNPN and SVGIG (reference sequence). Written as DNA, the CDR3 is TGTGCCTGGGGACTGGGGTTATACACAGATACGCAGTATTTT. It specifies CAWGLGLYTDTQYF.